The source of this T cell receptor (beta chain) is a study of blood T cell repertoires in COVID-19. Profiled with immunoSEQ multiplex PCR; TCRdb holds only in-frame clones, not every one. The sample carries about 190,000 clones, approximately 80% recorded once. This CDR3 region has 15 residues. The junction had 8 bases not matched to a gene; V was cut back by 4 bases and J by 4 bases. The V gene's germline CDR1 is SQVTM and CDR2 ANQGSEA. The chain is built from TRBV29-1 and TRBJ2-3, with 10 nucleotides matching TRBD2. Source material: peripheral blood. The source of this sequence is a man aged 45-60 years who had recovered from COVID-19. The CDR3 nucleotides are TGCAGCGTTGTGGGGCTAGCGGGAGAGGCAGATACGCAGTATTTT. Amino acids: CSVVGLAGEADTQYF.